This T cell receptor (beta chain) emerged from a study of OX40 agonist ivuxolimab in advanced cancers. The protocol was immunoSEQ multiplex PCR, while the TCRdb copy is restricted to in-frame clones and leaves out a portion. The sample includes about 45,000 clones, 88% of them seen just once. Source: CD4+ or CD8+ T cells sorted from blood, taken in a trial of the OX40 agonist ivuxolimab. The receptor's source is an adult with an advanced solid tumor such as melanoma, head and neck, liver or kidney cancer.

Here the CDR3 DNA reads TGTGCCAGCAGCCCCGACCCCTACAATGAGCAGTTCTTC. It translates to CASSPDPYNEQFF. The V and J genes are TRBV7-2 and TRBJ2-1; D is unresolved. This CDR3 comprises 13 residues. CDR1 SGHTA and CDR2 FQGNSA come from the germline V gene. Deletions cut 5 bases from V and 2 bases from J, with 7 bases between. The full variable domain, completed using reference TRBV7-2 and TRBJ2-1, is GAGVSQSPSNKVTEKGKDVELRCDPISGHTALYWYRQSLGQGLEFLIYFQGNSAPDKSGLPSDRFSAERTGGSVSTLTIQRTQQEDSAVYLCASSPDPYNEQFFGPGTRLTVL.